This T cell receptor beta chain is from a study of human T cells and chemical hapten exposure. This CDR3 comprises 12 residues. The V end was cut by 7 bases, the J end by 4 bases, with 11 bases between. Germline CDR1 reads SGDLS; CDR2 reads YYNGEE. About this clonotype: The antigen remains undetermined.

Broader study findings: DPC sensitization did not alter TCRs above 1 in 1000 frequency.

Methods used by the authors: Ranging from roughly 20,000 to 750,000, TCR counts per sample had a median value of approximately 95,000. In TCRdb, the RACE reads were re-called with MiXCR into one record per CDR3 protein. TCRdb, not the original authors, processed these V and J calls. Here the sample spans 350,000 to 400,000 distinct CDR3 sequences, about 5.1% being singletons. Time point: pre-sensitization, week 0. Treatment: therapeutic diphenylcyclopropenone sensitization with weekly scalp DPC. The V gene is TRBV9, the J gene TRBJ1-2, with a possible D match to TRBD1 (5 bases). This sample comprised whole blood, obtained in connection with sensitization to the hapten diphenylcyclopropenone (DPC). The source is a woman aged 50 to 65 with alopecia areata. Some clones in this sample may be carry-over from other donors' samples. Here the CDR3 DNA reads TGTGCCAGCTACAGGAGGACCTATGGCTACACCTTC. Translation gives CASYRRTYGYTF.